One and the same sample provided the 16 T cell receptor beta chains below, sequenced in a study of blood T cell repertoires in COVID-19. Assay: immunoSEQ multiplex PCR; the TCRdb copy retains only in-frame clones and omits some. The sample holds 300,000 or so clones, 65% to 90% seen once. Material: PBMCs or T cells enriched from blood (not recorded which). The source is a woman aged 40 to 50 with acute COVID-19.

This clone is a singleton in its sample. This chain connects TRBV7-6 to TRBJ2-1, with TRBD2 matching 11 bases. The junction had 2 bases not matched to a gene; V was cut back by 1 base and J by 6 bases. There are 15 residues in the CDR3. Per the germline V gene, CDR1 is SGHVS and CDR2 is FNYEAQ. The chain's CDR3 is CASSLEGLAANEQFF. The CDR3 DNA is TGTGCCAGCAGCTTAGAGGGACTAGCGGCCAATGAGCAGTTCTTC.

V usage is TRBV5-1 and J usage is TRBJ2-1; D possibly corresponds to TRBD1 (6 bases). Germline V gene data show CDR1 as SGHRS and CDR2 as YFSETQ. The CDR3 sequence is 16 residues long. Trimming cost V 4 bases and J 1 base, with 15 bases left between them. The CDR3 loop reads CASSLTGLESYNEQFF. The CDR3 nucleotides are TGCGCCAGCAGCCTAACAGGGTTGGAGTCCTACAATGAGCAGTTCTTC.

The chain carries TRBV7-3 and TRBJ2-1, with 9 bases matching TRBD2. The CDR3 extends over 14 amino acids. V trimming: 5 bases; J trimming: 6 bases; junction bases outside the gene matches: 5. CDR1 is SGHTA, CDR2 FQGTGA, per germline. CDR3 in DNA: TGTGCCAGCAGCGGGACTAGCAGGCCCAATGAGCAGTTCTTC. Translated: CASSGTSRPNEQFF.

Here the CDR3 reads CATRTSGISLRSDTQYF. The DNA for the CDR3 is TGTGCCACTCGGACTAGCGGGATATCGTTGCGGTCAGATACGCAGTATTTT. The rearrangement joins TRBV2 to TRBJ2-3; 12 bases align to TRBD2. V shed 10 bases and J 4 bases; nucleotides not matched to a gene: 15. This CDR3 region has 17 residues. The V gene's germline CDR1 is SNHLY and CDR2 FYNNEI.

The V and J genes are TRBV24-1 and TRBJ2-2, with TRBD1 matching over 10 bases. CDR1 is KGHDR, CDR2 SFDVKD, per germline. Germline trimming cut 7 bases from V and 3 bases from J; bases unmatched to any gene: 4. The CDR3 is 15 amino acids. The DNA for the CDR3 is TGTGCCACCAGGCCGGGACAGGGGCACACCGGGGAGCTGTTTTTT. As protein: CATRPGQGHTGELFF.

The gene calls are TRBV24-1 and TRBJ2-3; D perhaps matches TRBD2 (6 bases). CDR3 length equals 19 residues. Trimming stripped 0 bases from V and 3 bases from J, with 21 bases between. The germline V gene has CDR1 KGHDR and CDR2 SFDVKD. CDR3 in amino acids: CATSDLPLASGSGTDTQYF. The CDR3 nucleotides read TGTGCCACCAGTGATTTGCCCCTCGCTTCCGGGAGTGGGACAGATACGCAGTATTTT.

This chain uses TRBV5-8 with TRBJ1-6; TRBD1 matches at 9 bases. The germline gives CDR1 SGHTS, CDR2 YDEGEE. The CDR3 has 16 residues. V trimming: 5 bases; J trimming: 10 bases; junction bases outside the gene matches: 13. The CDR3 loop reads CASSYDRQGGQSPLHF. CDR3 sequence (DNA): TGTGCCAGCAGTTACGACAGACAGGGGGGACAATCACCCCTCCACTTT.

This clone showed up just once. The same CDR3 also results from other DNA sequences found in this sample. The gene calls are TRBV5-1 and TRBJ2-2, with 8 bases that match TRBD1. The CDR3 runs to 15 residues. Trimming removed 4 bases from V and 1 base from J; junction bases left unmatched: 3. Germline CDR1 reads SGHRS; CDR2 reads YFSETQ. The DNA for the CDR3 is TGCGCCAGCAGCCTTGGGACAGGGAACACCGGGGAGCTGTTTTTT. Protein sequence: CASSLGTGNTGELFF.

The V gene is TRBV4-1, the J gene TRBJ1-4; 8 bases are a match to TRBD1. J gave up 8 bases and V 0 bases, and 14 bases lay outside the gene matches. Germline V gives CDR1 MGHRA, CDR2 YSYEKL. CDR3 length equals 18 residues. CDR3 amino acids: CASSQEGTLGTGGEKLFF. The CDR3 DNA sequence: TGCGCCAGCAGCCAAGAGGGAACTCTTGGGACAGGTGGCGAAAAACTGTTTTTT.

The chain employs TRBV6-2 or TRBV6-3 and TRBJ1-2; TRBD1 matches at 7 bases. CDR3 size: 17 residues. Germline CDR1 and CDR2: MNHEY and SVGEGT. V dropped 5 bases and J dropped 5; count of bases not matched to a gene: 17. CDR3 DNA sequence: TGTGCCAGCAGTACCCTGCACACGCCGGGACAGACTTATGGCTACACCTTC. It specifies CASSTLHTPGQTYGYTF.

The J gene is TRBJ1-1, the V gene TRBV25-1; a possible D gene is TRBD1 (6 bases). CDR1 and CDR2 (germline): MGHDK, SYGVNS. Trimming stripped 6 bases from V and 5 bases from J, with 16 bases between. The CDR3 covers 14 residues. CDR3: CASRLMTGGTEAFF. CDR3 in DNA: TGTGCCAGCAGATTGATGACAGGTGGGACTGAAGCTTTCTTT.

J is TRBJ2-3 and V is TRBV5-1; D might be TRBD1 (6 bases). V was cut by 4 bases and J by 0 bases, with 12 bases left in between. This CDR3 is 15 amino acids long. The V gene's germline CDR1 is SGHRS and CDR2 YFSETQ. The CDR3: CASSGGGSSTDTQYF. The CDR3 DNA follows: TGCGCCAGCAGCGGGGGCGGATCTAGCACAGATACGCAGTATTTT.

V usage is TRBV7-2 and J usage is TRBJ2-3; 8 bases match TRBD2. Germline V gene data show CDR1 as SGHTA and CDR2 as FQGNSA. The ends lost 2 bases at V and 2 bases at J; junction bases unmatched: 9. The CDR3 is 17 residues long. The CDR3 reads CASSLQSGGGPTDTQYF. The CDR3, as DNA: TGTGCCAGCAGCTTACAATCGGGGGGGGGACCCACAGATACGCAGTATTTT.

CDR3 nucleotide sequence: TGTGCCAGCAGTGAACCAGGGGATAGCAATCAGCCCCAGCATTTT. Amino acid sequence: CASSEPGDSNQPQHF. The genes are TRBV2 and TRBJ1-5; the D gene is possibly TRBD1 (6 bases). Trimming removed 2 bases at V and 0 bases at J, with 8 bases between. Germline CDR1 and CDR2: SNHLY and FYNNEI. CDR3 length: 15 residues.

The rearrangement joins TRBV7-9 to TRBJ2-1; 12 bases align to TRBD2. The ends lost 6 bases at V and 7 bases at J; junction bases unmatched: 7. The V gene's germline CDR1 is SEHNR and CDR2 FQNEAQ (reference sequence). The CDR3 is 15 amino acids. CDR3 nucleotide sequence: TGTGCCAGCAGTCCTAGCGGGGGGGCAAGGAATGAGCAGTTCTTC. Protein: CASSPSGGARNEQFF.

The chain carries TRBV7-9 and TRBJ2-2; 10 nucleotides agree with TRBD1. V lost 5 bases, J lost 4 bases, and 10 bases stayed unmatched. Germline V gene data show CDR1 as SEHNR and CDR2 as FQNEAQ (reference sequence). CDR3 length equals 17 residues. As DNA, the CDR3 is TGTGCCAGCAGCCCCAGGACAGGGGGTCTCTTCACCGGGGAGCTGTTTTTT. Residues: CASSPRTGGLFTGELFF.